The 12 T cell receptor beta chains presented below share a single source sample, sequenced in a study of blood T cell repertoires in COVID-19 (dated by TCRdb to the early 2020s). The library was prepared using the immunoSEQ multiplex PCR assay. In its TCRdb copy, this immuneACCESS table keeps in-frame sequences only and misses some clones. Where compared with another copy, unresolved V genes explain less than half of these, and the others have no known cause. Within this sample are 150,000 to 200,000 clones, with approximately 90% of them counted one time only. Roughly 3.6% of the sample goes to the ten largest clones. Sequenced input: peripheral blood. These receptors came from a man younger than 35 with active or convalescent COVID-19.

J is TRBJ2-7 and V is TRBV5-1, with 7 positions matching TRBD1. Germline trimming cut 0 bases from V and 5 bases from J; bases unmatched to any gene: 5. The CDR3 runs to 14 residues. Germline V lookup: CDR1 SGHRS, CDR2 YFSETQ. DNA for the CDR3: TGCGCCAGCAGCTTGGTACAGGGGAGCGACGAGCAGTACTTC. It translates to CASSLVQGSDEQYF.

The chain joins TRBV11-3 to TRBJ2-1; D is uncertain. CDR3 length: 14 residues. CDR1 and CDR2 from the germline V gene are SGHNT and YENEEA. Trimming cost V 5 bases and J 1 base, with 9 bases left between them. CDR3: CASSPGGSYNEQFF. In DNA form, the CDR3 reads TGTGCCAGCAGCCCTGGCGGATCCTACAATGAGCAGTTCTTC.

V is TRBV5-8 and J is TRBJ2-1; the D gene is possibly TRBD2 (5 bases). Trimming stripped 2 bases from V and 3 bases from J, with 15 bases between. Looked up from germline, CDR1 is SGHTS and CDR2 is YDEGEE. The CDR3 has 16 residues. CDR3 sequence reads: CASSFFSEGYYNEQFF. CDR3 bases: TGTGCCAGCAGCTTCTTTAGCGAGGGTTACTACAATGAGCAGTTCTTC.

J is TRBJ1-5 and V is TRBV29-1; 7 bases align to TRBD1. CDR3 length: 15 amino acids. CDR1 and CDR2 (germline): SQVTM, ANQGSEA. Trimming removed 2 bases from V and 4 bases from J; junction bases left unmatched: 8. The CDR3 loop is CSVEFGGTENQPQHF. For the CDR3, the DNA is TGCAGCGTTGAATTCGGCGGGACAGAGAATCAGCCCCAGCATTTT.

J is TRBJ2-7 and V is TRBV5-4; D might be TRBD1 (6 bases). Germline V gene lookup returns CDR1 SGHNT and CDR2 YYREEE (reference sequence). The CDR3 is made up of 15 amino acids. The V gene lost 4 bases and the J gene lost 1 base, with 15 bases spanning the gap. CDR3 sequence: CASSPQLGHSYEQYF. The CDR3 DNA follows: TGTGCCAGCAGCCCGCAACTGGGACATTCCTACGAGCAGTACTTC.

The V gene is TRBV7-6, the J gene TRBJ1-2; D possibly corresponds to TRBD1 (6 bases). The CDR3 is made up of 13 amino acids. From germline, CDR1 is SGHVS and CDR2 FNYEAQ. Deletions cut 3 bases from V and 4 bases from J, with 9 bases between. CDR3 sequence reads: CASSLAQGYGYTF. The CDR3 DNA sequence: TGTGCCAGCAGCTTGGCACAGGGCTATGGCTACACCTTC.

V is TRBV11-3 and J is TRBJ1-2; no clear D gene. The CDR3 length is 12 residues. Germline CDR1 is SGHNT and CDR2 is YENEEA. V shed 5 bases and J shed 4 bases, with 8 bases lying between them. Written as DNA, the CDR3 is TGTGCCAGCAGCGAGGCTTCCTATGGCTACACCTTC. It specifies CASSEASYGYTF.

The rearrangement links TRBV6-5 to TRBJ1-1; 10 bases agree with TRBD1. CDR3 length: 15 amino acids. The germline V gene has CDR1 MNHEY and CDR2 SVGAGI. With 6 bases clipped from V and 1 base from J, the junction kept 5 bases outside the gene matches. The CDR3 here is CASSRTGGRNTEAFF. DNA for the CDR3: TGTGCCAGCAGCCGGACAGGGGGTAGGAACACTGAAGCTTTCTTT.

CDR3: CAWSRWGAEAFF. As DNA, the CDR3 is TGTGCCTGGAGTCGGTGGGGAGCTGAAGCTTTCTTT. The chain couples TRBV30 to TRBJ1-1; no reliable D call. The V gene's germline CDR1 is GTSNPN and CDR2 SVGIG (reference sequence). CDR3 length equals 12 residues. Trimming took 2 bases from V and 6 from J, leaving 10 bases between them.

J is TRBJ2-1 and V is TRBV4-2; 9 nucleotides agree with TRBD1. The junction had 9 bases not matched to a gene; V was cut back by 1 base and J by 8 bases. The germline V gene encodes CDR1 LGHNA and CDR2 YNFKEQ. The CDR3 length is 16 residues. The CDR3 protein is CASSQVGTGGSDEQFF. The CDR3 coding sequence is TGTGCCAGCAGCCAAGTAGGCACAGGGGGCTCGGATGAGCAGTTCTTC.

V is TRBV7-3 and J is TRBJ2-1, with 9 bases that match TRBD2. The CDR3 length is 15 residues. V dropped 5 bases and J dropped 5; count of bases not matched to a gene: 7. Germline lookup yields CDR1 SGHTA and CDR2 FQGTGA. CDR3 nucleotide sequence: TGTGCCAGCAGCCCACGACTAGCGGCCAACAATGAGCAGTTCTTC. Translating it yields CASSPRLAANNEQFF.

The gene calls are TRBV19 and TRBJ2-5; 7 bases map to TRBD1. Trimming removed 0 bases from V and 5 bases from J; junction bases left unmatched: 6. Germline values: CDR1 LNHDA, CDR2 SQIVND (reference sequence). The CDR3 is 15 residues long. CDR3 residues: CASSIERTGGETQYF. Here the CDR3 DNA reads TGTGCCAGTAGTATAGAAAGGACAGGTGGCGAGACCCAGTACTTC.